Listed here are 22 T cell receptor beta chains from one sample, sequenced in a study of blood T cell repertoires in COVID-19 (dated by TCRdb to between 2020 and 2021). Library creation used the immunoSEQ multiplex PCR assay. Entries here come from immuneACCESS through TCRdb and include only in-frame sequences with V and J called. Some clones fail to appear in such tables; in the studies checked, an unresolved V gene covers under half of the shortfall, and the cause of the remainder is unknown. For this sample there are about 300,000 clones; 65% to 85% appear just once. The ten top clones hold more than 1.4% of the sample. Sequencing was done on a sample of peripheral blood. The receptors come from a human donor with COVID-19, enrolled during active disease. The donor label of this sample is uncertain.

This clone appeared a single time. This chain joins TRBV19 and TRBJ2-5; a weak D match, TRBD2 (5 bases). This CDR3 comprises 13 residues. In germline, CDR1 is LNHDA, CDR2 SQIVND (reference sequence). V lost 4 bases, J lost 4 bases, and 10 bases lay in between. CDR3 region: CASSSSVPETQYF. For the CDR3, the DNA is TGTGCCAGTAGTAGTAGCGTCCCAGAGACCCAGTACTTC.

The chain employs TRBV12-5 and TRBJ2-4, with 9 positions matching TRBD1. The CDR3 covers 21 residues. Germline-derived CDR1 and CDR2 are LGHNT and FRNRAP. Losses at the gene ends were 3 bases for V and 0 bases for J; bases not matched to a gene: 18. The CDR3 region has the DNA TGTGCTAGTGGTTTATACGACCCGGGACAGGGCCCAATCTCAGCCAAAAACATTCAGTACTTC. It encodes CASGLYDPGQGPISAKNIQYF.

The chain links TRBV10-3 to TRBJ1-1, with unresolved D. With 0 bases removed from V and 1 base from J, the gap between germline ends came to 6 bases. This CDR3 spans 14 amino acids. Germline V gene data show CDR1 as ENHRY and CDR2 as SYGVKD. CDR3 sequence: CAISESRGNTEAFF. CDR3 bases: TGTGCCATCAGTGAGTCTCGGGGGAACACTGAAGCTTTCTTT.

This clone has a handful of counts. The genes are TRBV6-5 and TRBJ1-5, with 9 bases lining up with TRBD1. The germline V gene has CDR1 MNHEY and CDR2 SVGAGI. There are 15 residues in the CDR3. After removal of 7 bases from V and 0 bases from J, the junction contained 4 bases not matched to a gene. CDR3 in amino acids: CASIRTGASNQPQHF. The DNA of the CDR3 is TGTGCCAGCATTAGGACAGGGGCTAGCAATCAGCCCCAGCATTTT.

The rearrangement links TRBV7-9 to TRBJ1-2; the match to TRBD1 covers 8 bases. The CDR3 has 16 residues. Germline CDR1 reads SEHNR; CDR2 reads FQNEAQ (reference sequence). Unmatched junction bases numbered 10, after V lost 5 bases and J lost 2 bases. This chain's CDR3 is CASSPPSQGGNYGYTF. The CDR3 region has the DNA TGTGCCAGCAGCCCCCCATCACAGGGGGGGAACTATGGCTACACCTTC.

The V call is TRBV30, the J call TRBJ2-3; no definite D call. The CDR3 contains 13 residues. CDR1 is GTSNPN and CDR2 is SVGIG in the germline V gene (reference sequence). Between the trimmed V and J ends, which lost 3 bases and 2 bases, there was a span of 9 bases. This CDR3 is CAWSPTTTDTQYF. The DNA for the CDR3 is TGTGCCTGGAGCCCCACAACCACAGATACGCAGTATTTT.

This chain connects TRBV6-5 to TRBJ1-1; the match to TRBD1 covers 7 bases. This CDR3 has 14 residues. Germline CDR1 reads MNHEY; CDR2 reads SVGAGI. Trimming took 6 bases from V and 5 from J; bases not matched to a gene: 9. CDR3 nucleotides: TGTGCCAGCAGACCACGACAGGGAAGGACTGAAGCTTTCTTT. This sequence encodes CASRPRQGRTEAFF.

V usage is TRBV24-1 and J usage is TRBJ2-7; TRBD1 matches 7 bases. Germline CDR1 is KGHDR and CDR2 is SFDVKD. The CDR3 length is 12 residues. V lost 8 bases to trimming and J lost 7 bases; unmatched junction nucleotides: 7. The CDR3 reads CATIRGFSEQYF. The CDR3 bases are TGTGCCACCATCAGGGGGTTTTCGGAGCAGTACTTC.

DNA of the CDR3: TGTGCCAGCAGTTTCCGGGGGGCCGGCTACACCTTC. Residues: CASSFRGAGYTF. This chain joins TRBV28 and TRBJ1-2; D perhaps matches TRBD1 (6 bases). Germline V gene sequence: CDR1 MDHEN, CDR2 SYDVKM. The CDR3 is 12 residues long. Trimming pared 3 bases from V and 8 bases from J, leaving 10 bases between.

Here the CDR3 reads CASRTGGRVTEAFF. The CDR3 DNA reads TGTGCCAGTAGGACAGGGGGTCGAGTCACTGAAGCTTTCTTT. V gene TRBV19 combines with J gene TRBJ1-1, with 9 bases matching TRBD1. Unmatched junction bases numbered 6, after V lost 6 bases and J lost 4 bases. The germline V gene has CDR1 LNHDA and CDR2 SQIVND (reference sequence). The CDR3 runs to 14 residues.

The rearrangement links TRBV11-2 to TRBJ1-2; D is ambiguous. V shed 2 bases and J shed 10 bases, with 8 bases lying between them. The germline CDR1 and CDR2 sequences are SGHAT and FQNNGV. This CDR3 comprises 11 residues. The CDR3 loop reads CASSLLGTYTF. The CDR3 DNA reads as TGTGCCAGCAGCTTACTAGGAACCTACACCTTC.

The chain couples TRBV3-1 (or the pseudogene TRBV3-2) to TRBJ2-5; TRBD2 matches 15 bases. The junction had 9 bases not matched to a gene; V was cut back by 1 base and J by 6 bases. CDR1 LGHDT and CDR2 YNNKEL come from the germline V gene (reference sequence). This CDR3 is built from 18 residues. CDR3 DNA: TGTGCCAGCAGCCAAGTCGCGGGACTAGCGGGAGGCCAGAAGACCCAGTACTTC. It codes for CASSQVAGLAGGQKTQYF.

The chain uses TRBV19 and TRBJ2-2; the match to TRBD2 covers 7 bases. CDR1 is LNHDA, CDR2 SQIVND, per germline (reference sequence). The CDR3 contains 16 residues. V lost 4 bases to trimming and J lost 6 bases; unmatched junction nucleotides: 11. DNA for the CDR3: TGTGCCAGTAGTAGTACGCGGGAGCGAGGGTCCGGGGAGCTGTTTTTT. Residues: CASSSTRERGSGELFF.

This chain links TRBV18 with TRBJ1-3; the D gene is possibly TRBD1 (6 bases). The CDR3 extends over 17 amino acids. The V gene's germline CDR1 is KGHSH and CDR2 LQKENI. V gave up 2 bases and J gave up 1 base, with 15 bases separating them. In nucleotides, the CDR3 is TGTGCCAGCTCACCAGGGCCGGGACAAAGGTCTGGAAACACCATATATTTT. This encodes CASSPGPGQRSGNTIYF.

A single count supports this clone. A single base separates this from a much larger clone, so it may be a read error. The sample carries other DNA sequences with the same CDR3. This sequence joins TRBV19 and TRBJ2-7; 10 nucleotides agree with TRBD1. The junction had 1 base not matched to a gene; V was cut back by 4 bases and J by 4 bases. Germline V gene lookup returns CDR1 LNHDA and CDR2 SQIVND (reference sequence). The CDR3 is 13 amino acids. Here the CDR3 reads CASSRDRGYEQYF. DNA of the CDR3: TGTGCCAGTAGTAGGGACAGGGGTTACGAGCAGTACTTC.

In this sample, this clone turned up once. One junction end does not reproduce the germline sequence, and a read error may be involved. V and J are TRBV28 and TRBJ1-6; D is unclear. This CDR3 comprises 16 residues. Per the germline V gene, CDR1 is MDHEN and CDR2 is SYDVKM. This CDR3 reads CASSLSGSGYNSPLHF. CDR3 sequence (DNA): TGTGCCAGCAGCTTATCAGGTAGCGGCTATAATTCACCCCTCCACTTT.

This chain links TRBV19 with TRBJ2-3; D may be TRBD1 (5 bases). V lost 3 bases and J 5 bases, leaving 18 bases between the germline ends. Germline V CDR1 and CDR2: LNHDA, SQIVND (reference sequence). The CDR3 totals 16 residues. The CDR3: CASSIRTRVAVDTQYF. For the CDR3, the DNA is TGTGCCAGTAGTATCAGGACACGGGTCGCTGTAGATACGCAGTATTTT.

The gene calls are TRBV5-1 and TRBJ2-2; TRBD1 matches at 10 bases. The CDR3 contains 15 residues. V lost 4 bases, J lost 3 bases, and 3 bases stayed unmatched. CDR1 and CDR2 (germline): SGHRS, YFSETQ. The CDR3 bases are TGCGCCAGCAGCGAGGGGACAGGGGACACCGGGGAGCTGTTTTTT. Translated, it gives CASSEGTGDTGELFF.

The chain recombines TRBV5-1 with TRBJ1-1; D call uncertain. V shed 0 bases and J shed 3 bases, with 12 bases lying between them. Germline CDR1 and CDR2: SGHRS and YFSETQ. This CDR3 has 15 amino acids. CDR3: CASSLDSPGDTEAFF. CDR3 sequence (DNA): TGCGCCAGCAGCTTGGATTCCCCAGGCGACACTGAAGCTTTCTTT.

The gene calls are TRBV28 and TRBJ1-4, with 9 positions matching TRBD1. The V gene's germline CDR1 is MDHEN and CDR2 SYDVKM. The CDR3 extends over 15 amino acids. V trimming: 4 bases; J trimming: 5 bases; junction bases outside the gene matches: 5. The CDR3 is CASSSSGTGNEKLFF. DNA for the CDR3: TGTGCCAGCAGTTCCTCCGGGACAGGGAATGAAAAACTGTTTTTT.

The chain employs TRBV18 and TRBJ1-5; 7 bases are shared with TRBD1. V lost 5 bases, J lost 4 bases, and 8 bases stayed unmatched. The CDR3 covers 15 residues. Per the germline V gene, CDR1 is KGHSH and CDR2 is LQKENI. CDR3 region: CASSDLGTVNQPQHF. The DNA of the CDR3 is TGTGCCAGCTCAGACCTGGGGACAGTTAATCAGCCCCAGCATTTT.

J is TRBJ2-2 and V is TRBV19; 9 bases align to TRBD2. Germline loops: CDR1 LNHDA, CDR2 SQIVND (reference sequence). With 3 bases clipped from V and 5 bases from J, the junction kept 10 bases outside the gene matches. The CDR3 is made up of 17 amino acids. CDR3 bases: TGTGCCAGTAGTATGGGCCTAGCGGGACTCGAAACCGGGGAGCTGTTTTTT. Translated, it gives CASSMGLAGLETGELFF. The full variable domain, its missing parts supplied by reference TRBV19 and TRBJ2-2, is DGGITQSPKYLFRKEGQNVTLSCEQNLNHDAMYWYRQDPGQGLRLIYYSQIVNDFQKGDIAEGYSVSREKKESFPLTVTSAQKNPTAFYLCASSMGLAGLETGELFFGEGSRLTVL.